This T cell receptor (beta chain) was captured in a study of T-cell memory formation after mild COVID-19. Across the whole study: Across donors, TCR clusters were largely donor specific.

With respect to this clonotype: The antigen is undetermined.

Points from the study as a whole: There was no confirmation that second-wave clones peaking on day 37 were SARS-CoV-2 specific. Memory from before infection featured some responding clones, which suggests cross-reactive memory joined. Shrinking CD4+ clones resided mostly in CM and EM, and CD8+ ones in EMRA.

The CDR3 spans 13 residues. Trimming removed 6 bases at V and 7 bases at J, with 13 bases between. TCRdb ran MiXCR on the 5' RACE reads and lists one entry per CDR3 protein. Of 350,000 to 550,000 distinct CDR3 sequences listed, roughly 18% are singletons. The genes are TRBV12-3 or TRBV12-4 and TRBJ1-3; D ambiguous. This clonotype originated in a man aged 18 to 29 who had mild COVID-19 (a few samples of this study predate the infection). Cell type and time point are not known. The sequencing sample was made of PBMCs or a T cell subset sorted from them (not recorded which). CDR3 in amino acids: CASSFTRANTIYF. DNA of the CDR3: TGTGCCAGCAGCTTTACGAGGGCTAACACCATATATTTT.